This TCR beta chain was sequenced for a study of radiation and T cells in renal cell carcinoma. General study points: Top tumor clonotypes rose in blood 2 weeks post-radiation, then contracted.

This clone was recorded only once. Its antigen is unidentified. The protocol was immunoSEQ multiplex PCR, while the TCRdb copy is restricted to in-frame clones and leaves out a portion. The table includes roughly 80,000 clones, less than 90% detected once. Trimming left V 2 bases short and J 0 bases short, with 14 bases between. The length of the CDR3 is 17 residues. Germline V gene data show CDR1 as SGHTA and CDR2 as FQGTGA. Time point denoted: blood 4 weeks post-SBRT, at nephrectomy. Treatment given: 15 Gy SBRT to primary tumor, nephrectomy 4 weeks later. The source material was blood, sampled from a patient whose treatment included radiotherapy and nephrectomy. The chain has TRBV7-3 and TRBJ2-1, with D tentatively TRBD2 (6 bases). The TCR comes from a woman between 55 and 75 years old with renal cell carcinoma. CDR3 nucleotides: TGTGCCAGCAGCTTAGGGCCCGGGACTTACTCCTACAATGAGCAGTTCTTC. Translated, it gives CASSLGPGTYSYNEQFF.